The 14 T cell receptor beta chains below were found in one sample sequenced in a study of cytomegalovirus exposure and HLA in healthy donors. Primers for the PCR totalled 60 Vbeta and 13 Jbeta. Method: immunoSEQ multiplex PCR; TCRdb's copy keeps in-frame clones and lacks some. The sample lists roughly 170,000 clones, approximately 81% occurring once. Sequencing was performed on PBMCs. Source of these receptors: a man younger than 45 in good health and CMV-seronegative.

This rearrangement joins TRBV7-2 to TRBJ2-3, with D possibly being TRBD2 (6 bases). V shed 3 bases and J shed 1 base, with 14 bases lying between them. This CDR3 contains 16 residues. Germline lookup yields CDR1 SGHTA and CDR2 FQGNSA. The CDR3 here is CASSLSGRGGTDTQYF. CDR3 nucleotide sequence: TGTGCCAGCAGCTTGTCCGGGAGAGGGGGCACAGATACGCAGTATTTT. Full variable domain (remainder filled in from reference TRBV7-2 and TRBJ2-3): GAGVSQSPSNKVTEKGKDVELRCDPISGHTALYWYRQSLGQGLEFLIYFQGNSAPDKSGLPSDRFSAERTGGSVSTLTIQRTQQEDSAVYLCASSLSGRGGTDTQYFGPGTRLTVL.

V usage is TRBV10-3 and J usage is TRBJ1-2; tentative D call: TRBD1 (5 bases). V lost 4 bases and J lost 1, with 7 bases in between. In germline, CDR1 is ENHRY, CDR2 SYGVKD. The CDR3 covers 13 residues. DNA of the CDR3: TGTGCCATCAGTGTACAGGATAACTATGGCTACACCTTC. Its translation: CAISVQDNYGYTF.

V and J are TRBV5-1 and TRBJ2-7; D possibly corresponds to TRBD1 (6 bases). The CDR3 extends over 13 amino acids. Germline CDR1 SGHRS, CDR2 YFSETQ. Trimming cost V 5 bases and J 2 bases, with 11 bases left between them. The CDR3 region is CASRLTGPYEQYF. The CDR3 bases are TGCGCCAGCAGACTAACAGGGCCCTACGAGCAGTACTTC.

This clone was recorded once. This chain links TRBV27 with TRBJ2-3; D may be TRBD1 (6 bases). Trimming left V 5 bases short and J 0 bases short, with 15 bases between. From germline, CDR1 is MNHEY and CDR2 SMNVEV (reference sequence). This CDR3 is 16 amino acids long. The CDR3 here is CASSLGQPWSTDTQYF. The CDR3 coding sequence is TGTGCCAGCAGTCTGGGACAACCTTGGAGCACAGATACGCAGTATTTT.

The rearrangement uses TRBV27 and TRBJ1-1; TRBD1 matches at 8 bases. V lost 6 bases, J lost 9 bases, and 6 bases stayed unmatched. The CDR3 runs 12 residues. Germline V CDR1 and CDR2: MNHEY, SMNVEV (reference sequence). The CDR3 DNA follows: TGTGCCAGCAGAAACACAGGGGGGAAAGCTTTCTTT. It yields the protein CASRNTGGKAFF.

The chain carries TRBV9 and TRBJ1-1; the D gene is possibly TRBD1 (5 bases). Germline V gives CDR1 SGDLS, CDR2 YYNGEE. The CDR3 runs to 15 residues. Trimming cost V 4 bases and J 8 bases, with 21 bases left between them. DNA for the CDR3: TGTGCCAGCAGCCCCCAGGGCTCCCGGGGGGACGAAGCTTTCTTT. Its protein is CASSPQGSRGDEAFF.

The V call is TRBV9, the J call TRBJ2-5; D call uncertain. The germline gives CDR1 SGDLS, CDR2 YYNGEE. V gave up 5 bases and J gave up 3 bases, with 20 bases separating them. This CDR3 contains 16 residues. The CDR3 DNA follows: TGTGCCAGCAGTACTCATGGTAGCTCTCTTAAAGAGACCCAGTACTTC. Translated: CASSTHGSSLKETQYF.

The chain joins TRBV30 to TRBJ2-3; perhaps TRBD1 as D (6 bases). The length of the CDR3 is 14 residues. Trimming cost V 0 bases and J 1 base, with 8 bases left between them. CDR1 and CDR2 (germline): GTSNPN, SVGIG (reference sequence). CDR3 bases: TGTGCCTGGAGTGTCGAGGGGGGCACAGATACGCAGTATTTT. Amino acids: CAWSVEGGTDTQYF.

The rearrangement uses TRBV19 and TRBJ1-4, with D possibly TRBD1 on 6 matching bases. This CDR3 has 15 amino acids. Trimming removed 7 bases at V and 8 bases at J, with 20 bases between. Germline-derived CDR1 and CDR2 are LNHDA and SQIVND (reference sequence). Here the CDR3 reads CASTQRLQGGEKLFF. The CDR3 nucleotides are TGTGCCAGTACTCAAAGGCTACAGGGTGGAGAAAAACTGTTTTTT.

The chain has TRBV4-1 and TRBJ2-7; tentative D call: TRBD2 (6 bases). The CDR3 has 16 amino acids. The V and J ends lost 2 bases and 4 bases respectively, with 18 bases between them. Germline loops: CDR1 MGHRA, CDR2 YSYEKL. The chain's CDR3 is CASSQLFGGAGYEQYF. CDR3 nucleotides: TGCGCCAGCAGCCAACTCTTTGGCGGGGCAGGATACGAGCAGTACTTC.

V and J are TRBV18 and TRBJ1-5; D uncertain. Trimming stripped 6 bases from V and 3 bases from J, with 12 bases between. This CDR3 spans 14 amino acids. The V gene's germline CDR1 is KGHSH and CDR2 LQKENI. In DNA form, the CDR3 reads TGTGCCAGCTCTATCGAACACAACAATCAGCCCCAGCATTTT. Protein sequence: CASSIEHNNQPQHF.

The chain joins TRBV7-2 to TRBJ2-7; TRBD1 might be the D (5 bases). The CDR3 is 13 amino acids. CDR1 SGHTA and CDR2 FQGNSA come from the germline V gene. Trimming shortened V by 5 bases and J by 2 bases, and 10 bases separated the two germline ends. For the CDR3, the DNA is TGTGCCAGCAGCAGACAGAATGCCTACGAGCAGTACTTC. Its translation is CASSRQNAYEQYF.

V usage is TRBV7-2 and J usage is TRBJ2-1; D possibly corresponds to TRBD2 (7 bases). Trimming removed 5 bases at V and 5 bases at J, with 19 bases between. Per germline, CDR1 SGHTA and CDR2 FQGNSA. This CDR3 contains 16 residues. CDR3 nucleotide sequence: TGTGCCAGCAGCCCGACCACGGGGGGCCTGAACAATGAGCAGTTCTTC. Translated: CASSPTTGGLNNEQFF.

This clone was detected a few times. The V call is TRBV18, the J call TRBJ2-2, with D possibly TRBD2 on 5 matching bases. Germline lookup yields CDR1 KGHSH and CDR2 LQKENI. Trimming stripped 0 bases from V and 5 bases from J, with 10 bases between. The CDR3 consists of 15 residues. The CDR3 sequence: CASSPPSGFTGELFF. The DNA of the CDR3 is TGTGCCAGCTCACCACCTTCGGGGTTTACCGGGGAGCTGTTTTTT.